This TCR beta chain derives from a study of breast tumors, draining lymph nodes, adjacent tissues. For this clonotype: As yet, its antigen is unknown.

Axillary draining lymph nodes of breast cancer patients supplied the node samples. In TCRdb, the multiplex PCR reads were re-called with MiXCR into one record per CDR3 protein. Among more than 250,000 distinct CDR3 sequences listed, 30% to 35% were seen once. The study's findings and limits: Findings are consistent with lymph node origin and intratumoral expansion of most tumor T cells. Luminal-like breast cancer showed significantly greater tumor-nontumor repertoire similarity than basal-like breast cancer did. Tumor repertoires ranked between lymph nodes and nontumor tissue in diversity, with V and J gene preferences.

The specimen sequenced was axillary lymph node tissue. The receptor was isolated from a female donor with breast cancer. Some clones in this sample may be carry-over from other donors' samples.

The CDR3 region is CASSLAAGMGEQFF. CDR3 DNA: TGTGCCAGCAGCTTAGCAGCGGGGATGGGTGAGCAGTTCTTC. V gene TRBV11-3 combines with J gene TRBJ2-1, with 7 bases fitting TRBD2. CDR1 SGHNT and CDR2 YENEEA come from the germline V gene. The CDR3 totals 14 residues. The V and J ends lost 1 base and 9 bases, in that order; junction bases with no gene match: 6. The complete variable domain, with remaining parts taken from reference TRBV11-3 and TRBJ2-1, reads EAGVVQSPRYKIIEKKQPVAFWCNPISGHNTLYWYLQNLGQGPELLIRYENEEAVDDSQLPKDRFSAERLKGVDSTLKIQPAELGDSAVYLCASSLAAGMGEQFFGPGTRLTVL.